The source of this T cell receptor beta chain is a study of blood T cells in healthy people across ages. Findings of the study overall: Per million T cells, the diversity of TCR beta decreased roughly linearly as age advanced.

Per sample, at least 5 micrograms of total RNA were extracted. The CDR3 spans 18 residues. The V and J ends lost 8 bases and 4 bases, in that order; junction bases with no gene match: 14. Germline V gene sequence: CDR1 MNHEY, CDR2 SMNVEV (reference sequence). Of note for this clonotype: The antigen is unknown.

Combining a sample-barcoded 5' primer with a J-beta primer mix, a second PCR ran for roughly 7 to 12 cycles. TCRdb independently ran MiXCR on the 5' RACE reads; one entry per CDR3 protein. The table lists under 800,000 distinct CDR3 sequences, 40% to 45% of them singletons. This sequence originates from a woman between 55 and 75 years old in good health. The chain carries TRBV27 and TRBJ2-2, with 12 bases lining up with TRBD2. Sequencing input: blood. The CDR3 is CASCGIASGRAITGELFF. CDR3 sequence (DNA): TGTGCCAGCTGTGGGATCGCTAGCGGGAGGGCCATCACCGGGGAGCTGTTTTTT.